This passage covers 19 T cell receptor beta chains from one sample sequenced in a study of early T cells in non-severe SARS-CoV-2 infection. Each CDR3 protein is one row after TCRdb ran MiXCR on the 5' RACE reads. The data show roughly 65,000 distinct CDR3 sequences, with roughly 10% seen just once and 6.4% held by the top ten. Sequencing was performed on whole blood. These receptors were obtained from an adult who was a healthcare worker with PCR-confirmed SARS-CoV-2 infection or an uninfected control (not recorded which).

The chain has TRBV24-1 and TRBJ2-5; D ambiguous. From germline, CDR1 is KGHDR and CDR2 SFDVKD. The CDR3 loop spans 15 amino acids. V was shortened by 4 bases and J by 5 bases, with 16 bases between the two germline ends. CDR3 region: CATSDPTGNDETQYF. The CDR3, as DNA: TGTGCCACCAGTGACCCAACTGGGAATGACGAGACCCAGTACTTC.

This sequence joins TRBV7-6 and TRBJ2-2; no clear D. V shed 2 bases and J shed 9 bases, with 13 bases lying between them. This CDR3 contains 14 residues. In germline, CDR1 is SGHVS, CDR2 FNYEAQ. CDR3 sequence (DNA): TGTGCCAGCAGCTTAACCGGCAACCCAAGGGAGCTGTTTTTT. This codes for CASSLTGNPRELFF. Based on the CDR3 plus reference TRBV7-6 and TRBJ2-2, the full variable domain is GAGVSQSPRYKVTKRGQDVALRCDPISGHVSLYWYRQALGQGPEFLTYFNYEAQQDKSGLPNDRFSAERPEGSISTLTIQRTEQRDSAMYRCASSLTGNPRELFFGEGSRLTVL.

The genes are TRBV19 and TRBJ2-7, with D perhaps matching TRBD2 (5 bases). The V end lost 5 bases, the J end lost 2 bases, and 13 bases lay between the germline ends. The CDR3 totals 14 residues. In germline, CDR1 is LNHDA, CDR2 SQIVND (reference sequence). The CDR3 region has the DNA TGTGCCAGTAGTCCCGGAGGCTGGACCTACGAGCAGTACTTC. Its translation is CASSPGGWTYEQYF.

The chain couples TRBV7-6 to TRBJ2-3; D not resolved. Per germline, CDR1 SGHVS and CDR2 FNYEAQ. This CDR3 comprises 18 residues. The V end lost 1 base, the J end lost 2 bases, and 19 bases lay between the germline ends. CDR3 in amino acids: CASSLVPRASRATDTQYF. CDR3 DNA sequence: TGTGCCAGCAGCTTAGTGCCGCGAGCGTCACGGGCCACAGATACGCAGTATTTT.

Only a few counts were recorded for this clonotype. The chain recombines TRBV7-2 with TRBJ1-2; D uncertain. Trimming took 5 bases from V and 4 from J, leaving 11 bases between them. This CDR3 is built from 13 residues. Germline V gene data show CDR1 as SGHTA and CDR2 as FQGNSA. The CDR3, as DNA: TGTGCCAGCAGCGCAGTGCCCTCCTATGGCTACACCTTC. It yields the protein CASSAVPSYGYTF. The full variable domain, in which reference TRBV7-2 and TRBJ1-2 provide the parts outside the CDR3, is GAGVSQSPSNKVTEKGKDVELRCDPISGHTALYWYRQSLGQGLEFLIYFQGNSAPDKSGLPSDRFSAERTGGSVSTLTIQRTQQEDSAVYLCASSAVPSYGYTFGSGTRLTVV.

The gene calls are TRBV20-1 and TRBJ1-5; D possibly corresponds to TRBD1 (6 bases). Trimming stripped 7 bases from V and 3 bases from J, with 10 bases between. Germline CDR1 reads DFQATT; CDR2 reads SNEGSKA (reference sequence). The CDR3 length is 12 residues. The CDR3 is CSVTGSNQPQHF. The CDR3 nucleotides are TGCAGTGTTACAGGGTCCAATCAGCCCCAGCATTTT.

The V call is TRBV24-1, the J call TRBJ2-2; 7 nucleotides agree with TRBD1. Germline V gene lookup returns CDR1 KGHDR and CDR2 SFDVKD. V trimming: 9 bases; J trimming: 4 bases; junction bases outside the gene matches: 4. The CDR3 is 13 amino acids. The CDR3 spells CATGHRGTGELFF. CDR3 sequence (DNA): TGTGCCACCGGCCACAGGGGCACCGGGGAGCTGTTTTTT.

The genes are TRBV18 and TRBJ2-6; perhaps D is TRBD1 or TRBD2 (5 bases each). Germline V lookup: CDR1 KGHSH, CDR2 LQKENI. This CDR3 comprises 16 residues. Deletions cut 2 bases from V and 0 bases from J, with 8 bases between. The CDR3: CASSPRGASGANVLTF. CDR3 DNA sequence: TGTGCCAGCTCACCAAGAGGGGCCTCTGGGGCCAACGTCCTGACTTTC.

The CDR3 sequence is CASSLIVQENTGELFF. CDR3 bases: TGCGCCAGCAGCTTAATTGTACAGGAGAACACCGGGGAGCTGTTTTTT. The rearrangement uses TRBV5-1 and TRBJ2-2; possibly TRBD1 for D (5 bases). V was cut by 2 bases and J by 1 base, with 12 bases left in between. The length of the CDR3 is 16 residues. From germline, CDR1 is SGHRS and CDR2 YFSETQ. Full variable domain (rest looked up from reference TRBV5-1 and TRBJ2-2): KAGVTQTPRYLIKTRGQQVTLSCSPISGHRSVSWYQQTPGQGLQFLFEYFSETQRNKGNFPGRFSGRQFSNSRSEMNVSTLELGDSALYLCASSLIVQENTGELFFGEGSRLTVL.

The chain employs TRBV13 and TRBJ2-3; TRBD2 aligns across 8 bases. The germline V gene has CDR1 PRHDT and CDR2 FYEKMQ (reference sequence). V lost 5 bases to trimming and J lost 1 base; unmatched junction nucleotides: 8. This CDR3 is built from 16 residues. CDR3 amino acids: CASSGERESGTDTQYF. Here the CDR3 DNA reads TGTGCCAGCAGCGGCGAGCGGGAGAGCGGCACAGATACGCAGTATTTT.

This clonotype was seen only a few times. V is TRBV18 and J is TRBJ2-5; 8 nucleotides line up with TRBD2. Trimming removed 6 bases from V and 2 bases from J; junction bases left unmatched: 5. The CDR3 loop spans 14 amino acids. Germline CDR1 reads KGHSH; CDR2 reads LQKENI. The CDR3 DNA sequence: TGTGCCAGCTCTCCGGGACTAGAACAAGAGACCCAGTACTTC. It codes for CASSPGLEQETQYF.

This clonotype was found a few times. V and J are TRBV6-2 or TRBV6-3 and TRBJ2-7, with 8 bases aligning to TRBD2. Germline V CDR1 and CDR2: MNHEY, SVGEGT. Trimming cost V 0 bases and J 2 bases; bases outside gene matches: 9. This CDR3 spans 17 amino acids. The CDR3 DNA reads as TGTGCCAGCAGTTACTCCTTTTCGGCGGGAGGAACCTACGAGCAGTACTTC. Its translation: CASSYSFSAGGTYEQYF.

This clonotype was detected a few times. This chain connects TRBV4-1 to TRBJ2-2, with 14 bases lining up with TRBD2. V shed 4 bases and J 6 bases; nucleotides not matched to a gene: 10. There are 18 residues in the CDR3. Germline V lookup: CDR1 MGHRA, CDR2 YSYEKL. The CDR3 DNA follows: TGCGCCAGCAGCCGGCTAGCCGGGACTAGCGGGAGTGCCGGGGAGCTGTTTTTT. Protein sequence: CASSRLAGTSGSAGELFF.

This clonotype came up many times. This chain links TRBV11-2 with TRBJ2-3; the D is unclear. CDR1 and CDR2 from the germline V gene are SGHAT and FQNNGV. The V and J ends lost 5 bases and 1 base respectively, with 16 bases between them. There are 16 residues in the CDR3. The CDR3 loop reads CASSRQVDHRTDTQYF. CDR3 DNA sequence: TGTGCCAGCAGCCGCCAGGTCGACCACCGCACAGATACGCAGTATTTT. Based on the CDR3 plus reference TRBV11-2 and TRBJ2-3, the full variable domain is EAGVAQSPRYKIIEKRQSVAFWCNPISGHATLYWYQQILGQGPKLLIQFQNNGVVDDSQLPKDRFSAERLKGVDSTLKIQPAKLEDSAVYLCASSRQVDHRTDTQYFGPGTRLTVL.

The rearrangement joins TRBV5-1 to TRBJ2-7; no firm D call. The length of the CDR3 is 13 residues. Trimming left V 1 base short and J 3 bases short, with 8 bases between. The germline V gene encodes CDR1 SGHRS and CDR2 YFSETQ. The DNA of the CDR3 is TGCGCCAGCAGCTTGAGTGCTAGCTACGAGCAGTACTTC. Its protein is CASSLSASYEQYF.

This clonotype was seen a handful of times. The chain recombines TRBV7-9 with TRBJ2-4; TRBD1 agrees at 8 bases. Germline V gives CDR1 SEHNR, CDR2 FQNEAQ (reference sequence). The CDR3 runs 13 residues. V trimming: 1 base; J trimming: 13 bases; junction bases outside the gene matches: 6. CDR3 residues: CASSLGEGTGQYF. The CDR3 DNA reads TGTGCCAGCAGCTTAGGTGAAGGGACAGGACAGTACTTC.

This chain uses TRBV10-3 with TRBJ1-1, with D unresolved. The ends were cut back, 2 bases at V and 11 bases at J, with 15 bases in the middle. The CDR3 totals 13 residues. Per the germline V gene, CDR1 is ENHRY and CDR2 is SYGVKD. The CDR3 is CAISEGRYSEAFF. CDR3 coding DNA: TGTGCCATCAGTGAGGGCAGATACAGTGAGGCTTTCTTT.

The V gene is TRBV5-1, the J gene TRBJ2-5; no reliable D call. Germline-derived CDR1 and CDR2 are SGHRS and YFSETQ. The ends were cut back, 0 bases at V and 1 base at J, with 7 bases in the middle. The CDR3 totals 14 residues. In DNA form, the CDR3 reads TGCGCCAGCAGCTTGGGCGCAGTCCAAGAGACCCAGTACTTC. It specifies CASSLGAVQETQYF.

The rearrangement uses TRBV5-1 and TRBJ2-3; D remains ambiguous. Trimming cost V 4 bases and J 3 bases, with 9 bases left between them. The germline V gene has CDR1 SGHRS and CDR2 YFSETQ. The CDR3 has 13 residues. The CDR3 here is CASSVILTDTQYF. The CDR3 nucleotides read TGCGCCAGCAGCGTTATCTTAACAGATACGCAGTATTTT.